This is a list of T cell receptor beta chains from one sample in a study of cytomegalovirus exposure and HLA in healthy donors. The table came from immunoSEQ multiplex PCR; TCRdb's copy has only in-frame clones and leaves some out. The sample lists around 83,000 clones, just under 80% occurring once. Sequences were obtained from PBMCs. The receptors stem from a male donor in good health and CMV-seropositive. The CDR3 runs from the conserved cysteine through the conserved F or W. The D gene is left open where the match is weak. The size of a clone is reported for some rows only, either as once, few or many, or as a class for expanded clones.

clone_size j_call v_call d_call cdr3_aa cdr3_nt
few TRBJ1-2 TRBV6-5 TRBD1 CASRRTGDNYGYTF TGTGCCAGCCGACGGACAGGGGACAACTATGGCTACACCTTC
few TRBJ1-1 TRBV4-1 TRBD1 CASSPGQGTQNTEAFF TGCGCCAGCAGCCCGGGACAGGGCACACAGAACACTGAAGCTTTCTTT
NA TRBJ2-7 TRBV4-1 TRBD2 CASSPAGGIHEQYF TGCGCCAGCAGCCCGGCGGGGGGAATCCACGAGCAGTACTTC
NA TRBJ2-7 TRBV19 TRBD1 CASSTGTGNFNEQYF TGTGCCAGTAGTACCGGGACAGGGAATTTCAACGAGCAGTACTTC
NA TRBJ2-5 TRBV30 NA CAWSLGVSTTTQYF TGTGCCTGGAGTTTGGGCGTCTCAACGACGACCCAGTACTTC
NA TRBJ2-3 TRBV27 NA CASSLSIVSRPLQVGTDTQYF TGTGCCAGCAGTTTATCAATCGTGTCAAGACCTCTACAGGTGGGCACAGATACGCAGTATTTT
NA TRBJ2-7 TRBV11-2 TRBD1 CASSSYVDRAYEQYF TGTGCCAGCAGCTCCTACGTGGACAGGGCCTACGAGCAGTACTTC
few TRBJ1-5 TRBV9 NA CASSVVQGRGNQPQHF TGTGCCAGCAGCGTAGTCCAGGGAAGGGGGAATCAGCCCCAGCATTTT
NA TRBJ2-3 TRBV6-1 TRBD2 CASSEASGARGTQYF TGTGCCAGCAGTGAGGCTAGCGGGGCCCGGGGTACGCAGTATTTT
NA TRBJ2-5 TRBV5-8 TRBD2 CASSLDAGGPETQYF TGTGCCAGCAGCTTGGATGCGGGGGGGCCAGAGACCCAGTACTTC
once TRBJ2-1 TRBV7-3 TRBD1 CASSLSETGGVSVF TGTGCCAGCAGCTTAAGTGAGACAGGGGGGGTTTCGGTCTTC
NA TRBJ2-5 TRBV5-1 TRBD2 CARKVRAGGKETQYF TGCGCCCGTAAAGTAAGAGCGGGAGGGAAAGAGACCCAGTACTTC
NA TRBJ2-1 TRBV27 NA CASEGTSSDEQFF TGTGCCAGCGAAGGGACAAGTTCAGATGAGCAGTTCTTC
NA TRBJ2-2 TRBV7-8 TRBD2 CASSFISGSRTGELFF TGTGCCAGCAGCTTTATTAGCGGGAGTCGTACCGGGGAGCTGTTTTTT
NA TRBJ1-5 TRBV6-1 NA CASSKLSHQPQHF TGTGCCAGCAGTAAACTTTCACATCAGCCCCAGCATTTT
few TRBJ1-1 TRBV6-6 NA CASSQGTPEAFF TGTGCCAGCAGTCAGGGGACCCCTGAAGCTTTCTTT
once TRBJ2-7 TRBV4-1 NA CASSQEPTGAGEQYF TGCGCCAGCAGCCAAGAACCGACAGGCGCCGGCGAGCAGTACTTC
NA TRBJ2-5 TRBV5-1 NA CASSLWGEVQRTQYF TGCGCCAGCAGCCTCTGGGGGGAGGTTCAACGGACCCAGTACTTC
NA TRBJ1-5 TRBV2 TRBD1 CASSSGQGAQPQHF TGTGCCAGCAGTTCGGGGCAGGGGGCTCAGCCCCAGCATTTT
NA TRBJ2-5 TRBV2 TRBD2 CASRETSGGRETQYF TGTGCCAGCAGGGAAACTAGCGGGGGGCGGGAGACCCAGTACTTC
once TRBJ2-5 TRBV7-8 NA CASSLGGQETQYF TGTGCCAGCAGCTTGGGGGGACAAGAGACCCAGTACTTC
NA TRBJ2-1 TRBV29-1 TRBD2 CSVDSALAGKDNEQFF TGCAGCGTTGACAGCGCGCTAGCGGGGAAAGACAATGAGCAGTTCTTC
NA TRBJ1-1 TRBV25-1 TRBD1 CASSKTGTGGPEAFF TGTGCCAGCAGTAAGACCGGGACAGGGGGGCCTGAAGCTTTCTTT
NA TRBJ1-1 TRBV27 NA CASSWYRVRPNTEAFF TGTGCCAGCAGTTGGTACAGGGTCAGGCCGAACACTGAAGCTTTCTTT
NA TRBJ1-2 TRBV2 NA CASSMGSGSLANYGYTF TGTGCCAGCAGTATGGGCTCTGGGTCACTAGCTAACTATGGCTACACCTTC
few TRBJ1-2 TRBV28 NA CASGRIGGGYGYTF TGTGCCAGCGGACGGATTGGGGGGGGCTATGGCTACACCTTC
NA TRBJ2-7 TRBV10-2 NA CASAAGPFYEQYF TGCGCCAGCGCGGCGGGACCCTTCTACGAGCAGTACTTC
NA TRBJ1-5 TRBV6-6 NA CASSSTTRQPQHF TGTGCCAGCAGTTCCACGACACGCCAGCCCCAGCATTTT
NA TRBJ1-4 TRBV18 NA CASSPRGPTNEKLFF TGTGCCAGCTCACCCAGGGGACCAACTAATGAAAAACTGTTTTTT
few TRBJ2-1 TRBV5-5 NA CASSLGWAGNYNEQFF TGTGCCAGCAGCTTGGGGTGGGCAGGTAACTACAATGAGCAGTTCTTC
NA TRBJ1-1 TRBV29-1 NA CSVEDPGNTEAFF TGCAGCGTTGAAGATCCGGGGAACACTGAAGCTTTCTTT
few TRBJ2-2 TRBV4-1 NA CASSPLTGELFF TGCGCCAGCAGCCCCCTTACCGGGGAGCTGTTTTTT
NA TRBJ2-1 TRBV19 NA CASRGFGTGDNEQFF TGTGCCAGTAGGGGATTTGGGACTGGGGACAATGAGCAGTTCTTC
few TRBJ2-7 TRBV6-1 TRBD1 CASSLDRGYEQYF TGTGCCAGCAGTCTCGACAGGGGATACGAGCAGTACTTC
NA TRBJ1-1 TRBV5-1 TRBD1 CASRMSRDSEAFF TGCGCCAGCAGAATGAGCCGGGACAGCGAAGCTTTCTTT
once TRBJ2-1 TRBV29-1 NA CSVVVRGANEQFF TGCAGCGTTGTTGTCCGGGGGGCCAATGAGCAGTTCTTC
NA TRBJ2-7 TRBV6-6 NA CASSYPDSEQYF TGTGCCAGCAGTTACCCTGACAGCGAGCAGTACTTC
NA TRBJ2-1 TRBV7-3 TRBD2 CASSPLPGGTNEQFF TGTGCCAGCAGCCCACTGCCGGGGGGGACCAATGAGCAGTTCTTC
NA TRBJ2-3 TRBV7-9 TRBD2 CASSPGTSLADTQYF TGTGCCAGCAGCCCTGGGACTAGCCTGGCAGATACGCAGTATTTT
NA TRBJ2-6 TRBV5-1 NA CASRRILSSGANVLTF TGCGCCAGCCGAAGAATTCTGAGCTCTGGGGCCAACGTCCTGACTTTC
once TRBJ2-5 TRBV6-5 NA CASSPGIRREETQYF TGTGCCAGCAGCCCGGGGATCCGGAGGGAAGAGACCCAGTACTTC
few TRBJ2-7 TRBV18 TRBD1 CASSAQGAYEQYF TGTGCCAGCTCAGCACAGGGGGCCTACGAGCAGTACTTC
NA TRBJ1-1 TRBV5-1 TRBD1 CASSGSLGQGTNTEAFF TGCGCCAGCAGCGGGAGTTTGGGACAGGGGACGAACACTGAAGCTTTCTTT